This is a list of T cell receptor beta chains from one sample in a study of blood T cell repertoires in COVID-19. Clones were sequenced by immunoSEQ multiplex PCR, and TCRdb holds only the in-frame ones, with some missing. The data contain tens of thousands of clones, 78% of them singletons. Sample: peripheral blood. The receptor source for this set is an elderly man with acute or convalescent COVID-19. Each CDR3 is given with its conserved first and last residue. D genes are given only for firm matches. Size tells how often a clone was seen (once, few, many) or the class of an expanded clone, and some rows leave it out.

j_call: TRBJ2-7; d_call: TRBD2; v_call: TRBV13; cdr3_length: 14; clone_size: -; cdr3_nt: TGTGCCAGCAGCTATAGCGGGACATTCTACGAGCAGTACTTC; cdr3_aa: CASSYSGTFYEQYF
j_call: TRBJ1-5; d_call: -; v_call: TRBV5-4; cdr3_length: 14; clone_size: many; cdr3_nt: TGTGCCAGCAGCTCCGACCCCGGCGGTCAGCCCCAGCATTTT; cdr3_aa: CASSSDPGGQPQHF
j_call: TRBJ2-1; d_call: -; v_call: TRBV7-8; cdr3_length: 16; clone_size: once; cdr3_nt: TGTGCCAGCAGCTTAGCGGAGATCTCGGCTAACCATGAGCAGTTCTTC; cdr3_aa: CASSLAEISANHEQFF
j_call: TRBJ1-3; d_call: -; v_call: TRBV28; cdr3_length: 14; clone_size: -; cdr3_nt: TGTGCCAGCAGTTCCACAGCCTCTGGAAACACCATATATTTT; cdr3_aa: CASSSTASGNTIYF
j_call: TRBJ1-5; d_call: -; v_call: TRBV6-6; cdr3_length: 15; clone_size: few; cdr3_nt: TGTGCCAGCAGCTTGTTCGGACAGAAAAATCAGCCCCAGCATTTT; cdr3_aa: CASSLFGQKNQPQHF
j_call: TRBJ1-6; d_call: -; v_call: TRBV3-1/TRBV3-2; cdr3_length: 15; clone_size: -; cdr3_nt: TGTGCCAGCAGCCAAGATCGAGGGTACAATTCACCCCTCCACTTT; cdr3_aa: CASSQDRGYNSPLHF
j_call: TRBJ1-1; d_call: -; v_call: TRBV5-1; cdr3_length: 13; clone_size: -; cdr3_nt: TGCGCCAGCAGCCCCGAGCTGGGAGGGGGAGCTTTCTTT; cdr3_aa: CASSPELGGGAFF
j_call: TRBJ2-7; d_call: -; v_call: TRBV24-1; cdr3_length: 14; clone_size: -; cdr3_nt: TGTGCCCGACGAACGAGCGGCCATAAATACGAGCAGTACTTC; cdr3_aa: CARRTSGHKYEQYF
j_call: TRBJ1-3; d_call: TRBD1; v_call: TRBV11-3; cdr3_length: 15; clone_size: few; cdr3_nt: TGTGCCAGCAGCCCCCGACAGGGGACTGGAAACACCATATATTTT; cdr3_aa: CASSPRQGTGNTIYF
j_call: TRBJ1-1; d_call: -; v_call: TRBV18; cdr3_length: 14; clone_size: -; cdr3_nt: TGTGCCAGCTCACCTAGGACGGAGGGCACTGAAGCTTTCTTT; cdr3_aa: CASSPRTEGTEAFF
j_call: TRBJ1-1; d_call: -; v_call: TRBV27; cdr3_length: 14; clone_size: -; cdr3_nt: TGTGCCAGCAGTTTAGGGCTGGCGAACACTGAAGCTTTCTTT; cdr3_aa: CASSLGLANTEAFF
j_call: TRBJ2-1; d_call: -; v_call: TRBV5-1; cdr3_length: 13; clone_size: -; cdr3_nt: TGCGCCAGCAGAGACCCACGGGGCAATGAGCAGTTCTTC; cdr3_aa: CASRDPRGNEQFF
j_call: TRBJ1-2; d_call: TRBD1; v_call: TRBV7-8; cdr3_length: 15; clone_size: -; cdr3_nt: TGTGCCAGCAGCCCTTGGGACAGGGCACGGGGTGGCTACACCTTC; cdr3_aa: CASSPWDRARGGYTF
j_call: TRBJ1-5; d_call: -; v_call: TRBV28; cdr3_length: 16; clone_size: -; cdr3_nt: TGTGCCAGCAGTTTACAGGGCAGGGGTAGCAATCAGCCCCAGCATTTT; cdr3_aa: CASSLQGRGSNQPQHF
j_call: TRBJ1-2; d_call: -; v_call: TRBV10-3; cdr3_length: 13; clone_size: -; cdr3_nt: TGTGCCATCAATCAGGACAGTAACTATGGCTACACCTTC; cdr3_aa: CAINQDSNYGYTF
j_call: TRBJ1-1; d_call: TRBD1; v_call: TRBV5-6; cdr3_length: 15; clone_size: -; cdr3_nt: TGTGCCAGCAGCTTGTTACGGCTACAGGGGACTGAAGCTTTCTTT; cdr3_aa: CASSLLRLQGTEAFF
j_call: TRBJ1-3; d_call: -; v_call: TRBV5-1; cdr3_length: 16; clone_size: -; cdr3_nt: TGCGCCAGCAGGGGGGGAGGAACTGACTCTGGAAACACCATATATTTT; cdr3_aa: CASRGGGTDSGNTIYF
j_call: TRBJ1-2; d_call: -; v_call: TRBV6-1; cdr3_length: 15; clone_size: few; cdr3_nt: TGTGCCAGCAGTGAACAATCGGGGGGGACCTATGGCTACACCTTC; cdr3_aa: CASSEQSGGTYGYTF
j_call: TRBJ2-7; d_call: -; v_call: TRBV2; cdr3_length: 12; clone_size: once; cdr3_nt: TGTGCCAGCAGTGAATCGAAGGAGCCCCCACGCTTC; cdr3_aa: CASSESKEPPRF
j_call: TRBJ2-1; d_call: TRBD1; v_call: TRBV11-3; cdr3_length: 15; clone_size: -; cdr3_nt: TGTGCCAGCAGCTTGGACAGGGTGGGACTCAATGAGCAGTTCTTC; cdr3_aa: CASSLDRVGLNEQFF
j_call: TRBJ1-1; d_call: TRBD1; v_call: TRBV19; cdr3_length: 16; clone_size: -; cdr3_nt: TGTGCCAGTAGTATACGGACAGGGGGCGGTCTGGCTGAAGCTTTCTTT; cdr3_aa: CASSIRTGGGLAEAFF
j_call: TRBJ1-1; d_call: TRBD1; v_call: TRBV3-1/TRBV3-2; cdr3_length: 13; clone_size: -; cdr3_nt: TGTGCCAGCAGCCAAGATAGGGGGACAGGGGCTTTCTTT; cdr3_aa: CASSQDRGTGAFF
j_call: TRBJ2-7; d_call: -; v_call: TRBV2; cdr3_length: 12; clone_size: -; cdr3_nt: TGTGCCAGCACCCGGACAAACTACGAGCAGTACTTC; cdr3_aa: CASTRTNYEQYF
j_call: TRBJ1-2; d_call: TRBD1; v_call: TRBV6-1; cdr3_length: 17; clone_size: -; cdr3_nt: TGTGCCAGCAGTGGGAGACAGGGGGGGATCCTATGGTATGGCTACACCTTC; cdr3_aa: CASSGRQGGILWYGYTF
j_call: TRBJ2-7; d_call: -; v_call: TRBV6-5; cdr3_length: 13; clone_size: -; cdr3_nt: TGTGCCAGCAGGCTATCGACGGACTACGATCAGTACTTC; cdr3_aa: CASRLSTDYDQYF